A selection of T cell receptor beta chains follows, all from one sample in a study of shared clonotypes between healthy human individuals. Profiling relied on immunoSEQ multiplex PCR, and the TCRdb table lists in-frame clones only, not all of them. Of a few million clones listed, around 93% were seen once; the top ten hold 1.5% to 2%. The sequenced sample consisted of naive CD8+ T cells from PBMCs. These receptors originate from a man in his late teens or twenties in good health. Some clones in this sample may be carry-over from other donors' samples. The CDR3 runs from the conserved cysteine through the conserved F or W. A D gene is named only where the DNA matches it firmly. Some rows mark clone size as missing; the rest say once, few, many or name a class of expanded clone.

v_call: TRBV7-8
j_call: TRBJ2-7
d_call: -
clone_size: -
cdr3_aa: CASSLDRQGHEQYF
cdr3_nt: TGTGCCAGCAGCTTAGACAGGCAGGGCCACGAGCAGTACTTC

v_call: TRBV15
j_call: TRBJ2-7
d_call: -
clone_size: once
cdr3_aa: CATSRDRVSSYEQYF
cdr3_nt: TGTGCCACCAGCAGAGATAGAGTAAGCTCCTACGAGCAGTACTTC

v_call: TRBV7-2
j_call: TRBJ1-1
d_call: -
clone_size: -
cdr3_aa: CASSYTEGYAEAFF
cdr3_nt: TGTGCCAGCAGCTACACCGAAGGCTATGCTGAAGCTTTCTTT

v_call: TRBV29-1
j_call: TRBJ2-5
d_call: -
clone_size: -
cdr3_aa: CSVDRTEPNLIQETQYF
cdr3_nt: TGCAGCGTTGATAGGACGGAACCCAACCTAATCCAAGAGACCCAGTACTTC

v_call: TRBV5-4
j_call: TRBJ2-6
d_call: -
clone_size: -
cdr3_aa: CASSLAWPPVSGANVLTF
cdr3_nt: TGTGCCAGCAGCTTGGCTTGGCCCCCCGTTTCTGGGGCCAACGTCCTGACTTTC

v_call: TRBV19
j_call: TRBJ2-5
d_call: -
clone_size: -
cdr3_aa: CASSPRGYQETQYF
cdr3_nt: TGTGCCAGTAGTCCCCGGGGCTACCAAGAGACCCAGTACTTC

v_call: TRBV29-1
j_call: TRBJ2-2
d_call: -
clone_size: -
cdr3_aa: CSALGGGGELFF
cdr3_nt: TGCAGCGCCCTAGGAGGGGGAGGGGAGCTGTTTTTT

v_call: TRBV4-3
j_call: TRBJ2-7
d_call: -
clone_size: -
cdr3_aa: CASSQDRAASGEQYF
cdr3_nt: TGCGCCAGCAGCCAAGACCGGGCCGCCAGTGGCGAGCAGTACTTC

v_call: TRBV7-3
j_call: TRBJ2-1
d_call: -
clone_size: -
cdr3_aa: CASSLRGGSYNEQFF
cdr3_nt: TGTGCCAGCAGCTTAAGAGGGGGCTCCTACAATGAGCAGTTCTTC

v_call: TRBV27
j_call: TRBJ1-1
d_call: -
clone_size: -
cdr3_aa: CASSFLRGGNTEAFF
cdr3_nt: TGTGCCAGCAGTTTCCTCAGGGGTGGGAACACTGAAGCTTTCTTT

v_call: TRBV7-8
j_call: TRBJ2-5
d_call: TRBD2
clone_size: -
cdr3_aa: CASSLVAGRLAQYF
cdr3_nt: TGTGCCAGCAGCTTAGTAGCGGGCCGGTTGGCCCAGTACTTC

v_call: TRBV9
j_call: TRBJ1-2
d_call: TRBD1
clone_size: -
cdr3_aa: CASSGSTGRANYGYTF
cdr3_nt: TGTGCCAGCAGCGGTTCGACAGGGCGAGCTAACTATGGCTACACCTTC

v_call: TRBV27
j_call: TRBJ2-7
d_call: TRBD2
clone_size: once
cdr3_aa: CASSSAGQTYEQYF
cdr3_nt: TGTGCCAGCAGTTCAGCGGGGCAGACCTACGAGCAGTACTTC

v_call: TRBV4-1
j_call: TRBJ1-3
d_call: -
clone_size: once
cdr3_aa: CASSQLLGAGNTIYF
cdr3_nt: TGCGCCAGCAGCCAACTACTAGGGGCTGGAAACACCATATATTTT

v_call: TRBV27
j_call: TRBJ2-1
d_call: TRBD1
clone_size: -
cdr3_aa: CASSSGTGWNEQFF
cdr3_nt: TGTGCCAGCAGTTCCGGGACAGGGTGGAATGAGCAGTTCTTC

v_call: TRBV11-3
j_call: TRBJ2-1
d_call: -
clone_size: -
cdr3_aa: CASSPRLIAGPHNEQFF
cdr3_nt: TGTGCCAGCAGCCCACGCCTTATCGCGGGCCCCCACAATGAGCAGTTCTTC

v_call: TRBV28
j_call: TRBJ2-4
d_call: TRBD1
clone_size: once
cdr3_aa: CASKPQGAKNIQYF
cdr3_nt: TGTGCCAGCAAACCACAGGGGGCCAAAAACATTCAGTACTTC

v_call: TRBV11-2
j_call: TRBJ2-2
d_call: -
clone_size: -
cdr3_aa: CASSSTAGELFF
cdr3_nt: TGTGCCAGCAGCAGTACTGCCGGGGAGCTGTTTTTT

v_call: TRBV5-4
j_call: TRBJ2-7
d_call: TRBD1
clone_size: -
cdr3_aa: CASSPGTAWDEQYF
cdr3_nt: TGTGCCAGCAGCCCCGGGACAGCTTGGGACGAGCAGTACTTC

v_call: TRBV5-6
j_call: TRBJ2-7
d_call: -
clone_size: -
cdr3_aa: CASSLGAGWYEQYF
cdr3_nt: TGTGCCAGCAGCTTGGGGGCGGGTTGGTACGAGCAGTACTTC

v_call: TRBV6-5
j_call: TRBJ1-5
d_call: -
clone_size: -
cdr3_aa: CASSYSIYQPQHF
cdr3_nt: TGTGCCAGCAGTTACTCGATCTATCAGCCCCAGCATTTT

v_call: TRBV19
j_call: TRBJ1-5
d_call: -
clone_size: once
cdr3_aa: CATLLDGSFNQPQHF
cdr3_nt: TGTGCCACCCTCCTGGACGGCTCTTTCAATCAGCCCCAGCATTTT

v_call: TRBV11-2
j_call: TRBJ2-3
d_call: -
clone_size: -
cdr3_aa: CASSSDPGDTQYF
cdr3_nt: TGTGCCAGCAGCTCAGACCCGGGAGATACGCAGTATTTT

v_call: TRBV15
j_call: TRBJ1-2
d_call: -
clone_size: -
cdr3_aa: CATSLPESNYGYTF
cdr3_nt: TGTGCCACCAGCCTGCCCGAATCTAACTATGGCTACACCTTC

v_call: TRBV5-1
j_call: TRBJ2-3
d_call: -
clone_size: -
cdr3_aa: CASSLLGGRADTQYF
cdr3_nt: TGCGCCAGCAGCTTGCTTGGGGGGCGGGCAGATACGCAGTATTTT

v_call: TRBV7-9
j_call: TRBJ2-1
d_call: -
clone_size: -
cdr3_aa: CASSLVSWDNEQFF
cdr3_nt: TGTGCCAGCAGCTTAGTCTCTTGGGACAATGAGCAGTTCTTC

v_call: TRBV9
j_call: TRBJ2-1
d_call: TRBD1
clone_size: -
cdr3_aa: CASRPGQGYNEQFF
cdr3_nt: TGTGCCAGCCGACCGGGACAGGGGTACAATGAGCAGTTCTTC

v_call: TRBV5-6
j_call: TRBJ1-2
d_call: -
clone_size: -
cdr3_aa: CASSIQGKPYYGYTF
cdr3_nt: TGTGCCAGCAGCATTCAGGGGAAACCCTACTATGGCTACACCTTC

v_call: TRBV9
j_call: TRBJ2-5
d_call: TRBD2
clone_size: -
cdr3_aa: CASSVGGLAGGIVGETQYF
cdr3_nt: TGTGCCAGCAGCGTAGGGGGACTAGCGGGAGGAATTGTAGGTGAGACCCAGTACTTC

v_call: TRBV6-6
j_call: TRBJ2-5
d_call: -
clone_size: -
cdr3_aa: CASSYGLRETQYF
cdr3_nt: TGTGCCAGCAGCTATGGGTTGAGAGAGACCCAGTACTTC

v_call: TRBV10-3
j_call: TRBJ2-2
d_call: TRBD2
clone_size: -
cdr3_aa: CAISESGGRNTGELFF
cdr3_nt: TGTGCCATCAGTGAGTCGGGCGGGAGGAACACCGGGGAGCTGTTTTTT

v_call: TRBV27
j_call: TRBJ1-5
d_call: -
clone_size: -
cdr3_aa: CASSLSGRQPQHF
cdr3_nt: TGTGCCAGCAGTTTGTCCGGCAGGCAGCCCCAGCATTTT

v_call: TRBV27
j_call: TRBJ1-1
d_call: -
clone_size: once
cdr3_aa: CASSLIQGAAFF
cdr3_nt: TGTGCCAGCAGTTTAATACAGGGAGCAGCTTTCTTT